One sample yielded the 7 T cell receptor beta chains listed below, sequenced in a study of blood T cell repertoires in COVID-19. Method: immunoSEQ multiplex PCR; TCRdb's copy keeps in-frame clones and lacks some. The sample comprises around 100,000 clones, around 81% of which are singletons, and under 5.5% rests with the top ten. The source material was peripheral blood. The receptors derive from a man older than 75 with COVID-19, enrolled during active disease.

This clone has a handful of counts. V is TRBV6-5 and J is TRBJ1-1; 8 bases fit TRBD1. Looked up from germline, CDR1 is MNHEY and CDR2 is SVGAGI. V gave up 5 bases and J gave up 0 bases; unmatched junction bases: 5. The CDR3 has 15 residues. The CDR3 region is CASSPTGDMNTEAFF. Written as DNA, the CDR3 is TGTGCCAGCAGTCCGACAGGGGACATGAACACTGAAGCTTTCTTT.

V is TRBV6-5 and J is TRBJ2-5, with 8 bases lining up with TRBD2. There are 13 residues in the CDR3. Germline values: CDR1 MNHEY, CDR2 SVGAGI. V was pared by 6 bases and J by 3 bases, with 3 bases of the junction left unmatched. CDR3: CASRRAGEETQYF. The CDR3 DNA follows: TGTGCCAGCAGGCGAGCGGGGGAAGAGACCCAGTACTTC.

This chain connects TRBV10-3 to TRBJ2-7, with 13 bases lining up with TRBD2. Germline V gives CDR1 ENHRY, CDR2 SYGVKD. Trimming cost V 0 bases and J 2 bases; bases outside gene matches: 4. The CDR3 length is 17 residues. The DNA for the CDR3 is TGTGCCATCAGTGAGTCGATGGGACTAGCGGGGACCTACGAGCAGTACTTC. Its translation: CAISESMGLAGTYEQYF.

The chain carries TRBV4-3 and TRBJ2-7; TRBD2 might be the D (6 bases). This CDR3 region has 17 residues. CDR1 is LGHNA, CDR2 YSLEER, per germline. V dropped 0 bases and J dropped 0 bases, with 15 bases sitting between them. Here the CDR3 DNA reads TGCGCCAGCAGCCAAGATATTGCCTGGGACTCCTCCTACGAGCAGTACTTC. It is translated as CASSQDIAWDSSYEQYF.

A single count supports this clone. CDR3 protein: CASSGGKGTSGKDEQFF. The CDR3 DNA is TGTGCCAGCAGCGGGGGAAAAGGGACTAGCGGGAAGGATGAGCAGTTCTTC. The rearrangement links TRBV9 to TRBJ2-1; 13 nucleotides match TRBD2. V was clipped by 3 bases and J by 8 bases; unmatched bases: 11. The germline V gene has CDR1 SGDLS and CDR2 YYNGEE. The CDR3 extends over 17 amino acids.

The CDR3 sequence is CASGFRSPSGEQYF. The CDR3 DNA reads as TGTGCTAGTGGTTTCCGGAGCCCGTCGGGCGAGCAGTACTTC. The chain joins TRBV12-5 to TRBJ2-7; no clear D. Trimming removed 3 bases from V and 6 bases from J, with 15 bases in between. Germline V gene sequence: CDR1 LGHNT, CDR2 FRNRAP. This CDR3 has 14 residues.

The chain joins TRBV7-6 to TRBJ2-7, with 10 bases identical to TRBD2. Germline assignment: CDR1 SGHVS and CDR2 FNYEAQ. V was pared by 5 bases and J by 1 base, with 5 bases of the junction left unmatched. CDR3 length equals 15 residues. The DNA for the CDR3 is TGTGCCAGCAGCCCAAGCGGGGGGGCATCCTACGAGCAGTACTTC. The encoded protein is CASSPSGGASYEQYF.